Here is one T cell receptor beta chain with its context. The antigen is undetermined. This sample was taken from a study of T cell clonotyping in hematopoietic cell transplantation. With 5 bases removed from V and 10 bases from J, the gap between germline ends came to 15 bases. The CDR3 extends over 14 amino acids. CDR1 is SGHAT, CDR2 FQDESV, per germline (reference sequence). Study-wide findings and caveats: At the given depth, recipient repertoires were over 95% de novo clonotypes.

Generated by immunoSEQ multiplex PCR, the TCRdb table keeps only in-frame clones and is missing some. Of tens of thousands of clones detected, around 95% appear once; the ten largest clones hold approximately 0.9%. The sequencing input was peripheral blood mononuclear cells. This chain links TRBV11-1 with TRBJ1-6, with D tentatively TRBD1 (5 bases). This clonotype was sampled from a man aged 25 to 40 in good health. Some clones in this sample may be carry-over from other donors' samples. The CDR3 nucleotides are TGTGCCAGCAGCGGTTGGGGGGAAGTGTCACCCCTCCACTTT. It codes for CASSGWGEVSPLHF.